This passage covers 4 T cell receptor beta chains from one sample sequenced in a study of beta chain features in type 1 diabetes. The study's findings and limits: People with Type 1 diabetes carried modestly yet significantly shorter TCRB CDR3s in all four CD4+ subsets.

All of the isolated RNA was reverse transcribed, so expressed TCRB transcripts were sequenced. The assay was immunoSEQ multiplex PCR, and TCRdb's table has in-frame clones only and misses some. The data show hundreds of thousands of clones, approximately 15% seen once. No antigen has been identified for these receptors. Sequencing was carried out using naive CD4+ T cells from blood. The source is a man between 18 and 35 years old with type 1 diabetes.

The chain is built from TRBV2 and TRBJ2-5; D might be TRBD2 (5 bases). The CDR3 extends over 14 amino acids. The V end was cut by 8 bases, the J end by 2 bases, with 15 bases between. Looked up from germline, CDR1 is SNHLY and CDR2 is FYNNEI. The CDR3 DNA reads as TGTGCCAGCGGTCCCGGAACGGGACAAGAGACCCAGTACTTC. This codes for CASGPGTGQETQYF.

V usage is TRBV7-2 and J usage is TRBJ2-7; 7 bases agree with TRBD1. Germline trimming cut 4 bases from V and 2 bases from J; bases unmatched to any gene: 8. This CDR3 region has 15 residues. CDR1 and CDR2 (germline): SGHTA, FQGNSA. In DNA form, the CDR3 reads TGTGCCAGCAGCTACCGCGCAGGGGGTGCCTACGAGCAGTACTTC. Its translation: CASSYRAGGAYEQYF. The complete variable domain, with remaining parts taken from reference TRBV7-2 and TRBJ2-7, reads GAGVSQSPSNKVTEKGKDVELRCDPISGHTALYWYRQSLGQGLEFLIYFQGNSAPDKSGLPSDRFSAERTGGSVSTLTIQRTQQEDSAVYLCASSYRAGGAYEQYFGPGTRLTVT.

V usage is TRBV4-2 and J usage is TRBJ2-7, with 7 bases lining up with TRBD2. CDR1 is LGHNA and CDR2 is YNFKEQ in the germline V gene. V dropped 4 bases and J dropped 6; count of bases not matched to a gene: 3. This CDR3 is 12 amino acids long. This CDR3 is CASSREGFEQYF. CDR3 sequence (DNA): TGTGCCAGCAGCCGGGAGGGGTTCGAGCAGTACTTC.

This sequence joins TRBV7-7 and TRBJ2-5; D may be TRBD2 (5 bases). The CDR3 runs to 13 residues. V was pared by 3 bases and J by 4 bases, with 9 bases between. Germline CDR1 reads SSHAT; CDR2 reads FNYEAQ (reference sequence). The CDR3 DNA reads as TGTGCCAGCAGCTTTAGCGTAGGAGAGACCCAGTACTTC. Its translation is CASSFSVGETQYF.